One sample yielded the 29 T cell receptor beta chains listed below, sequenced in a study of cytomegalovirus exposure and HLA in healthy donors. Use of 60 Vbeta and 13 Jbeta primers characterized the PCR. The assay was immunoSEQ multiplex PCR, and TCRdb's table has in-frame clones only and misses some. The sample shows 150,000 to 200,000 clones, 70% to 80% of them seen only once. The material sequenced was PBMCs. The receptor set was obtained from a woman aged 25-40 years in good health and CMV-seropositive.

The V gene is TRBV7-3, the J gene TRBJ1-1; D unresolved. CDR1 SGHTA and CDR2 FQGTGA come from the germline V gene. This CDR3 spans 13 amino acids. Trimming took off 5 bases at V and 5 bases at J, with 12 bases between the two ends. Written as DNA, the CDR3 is TGTGCCAGCAGCACCTCGGGGTGGACTGAAGCTTTCTTT. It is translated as CASSTSGWTEAFF. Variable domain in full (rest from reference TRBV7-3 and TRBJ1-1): GAGVSQTPSNKVTEKGKYVELRCDPISGHTALYWYRQSLGQGPEFLIYFQGTGAADDSGLPNDRFFAVRPEGSVSTLKIQRTERGDSAVYLCASSTSGWTEAFFGQGTRLTVV.

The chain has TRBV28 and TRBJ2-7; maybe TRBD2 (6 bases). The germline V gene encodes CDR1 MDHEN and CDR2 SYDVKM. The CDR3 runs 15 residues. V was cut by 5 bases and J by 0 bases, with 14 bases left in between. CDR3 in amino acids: CASSPYPGASYEQYF. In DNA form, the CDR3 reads TGTGCCAGCAGTCCATACCCGGGAGCCTCCTACGAGCAGTACTTC. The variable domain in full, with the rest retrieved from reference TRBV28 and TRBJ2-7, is DVKVTQSSRYLVKRTGEKVFLECVQDMDHENMFWYRQDPGLGLRLIYFSYDVKMKEKGDIPEGYSVSREKKERFSLILESASTNQTSMYLCASSPYPGASYEQYFGPGTRLTVT.

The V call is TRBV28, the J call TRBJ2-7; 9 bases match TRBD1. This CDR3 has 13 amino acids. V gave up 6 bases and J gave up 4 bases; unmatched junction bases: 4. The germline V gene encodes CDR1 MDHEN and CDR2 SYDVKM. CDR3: CASRPGTGYEQYF. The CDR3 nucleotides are TGTGCCAGCAGACCCGGGACAGGGTACGAGCAGTACTTC. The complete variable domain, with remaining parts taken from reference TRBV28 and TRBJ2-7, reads DVKVTQSSRYLVKRTGEKVFLECVQDMDHENMFWYRQDPGLGLRLIYFSYDVKMKEKGDIPEGYSVSREKKERFSLILESASTNQTSMYLCASRPGTGYEQYFGPGTRLTVT.

CDR3 sequence: CASSSASGNYNEQFF. The CDR3 DNA reads TGTGCCAGCAGCTCCGCTAGCGGGAATTACAATGAGCAGTTCTTC. The rearrangement uses TRBV7-8 and TRBJ2-1, with TRBD2 matching 9 bases. V trimming: 4 bases; J trimming: 4 bases; junction bases outside the gene matches: 5. The CDR3 is 15 residues long. Germline V gives CDR1 SGHVS, CDR2 FQNEAQ.

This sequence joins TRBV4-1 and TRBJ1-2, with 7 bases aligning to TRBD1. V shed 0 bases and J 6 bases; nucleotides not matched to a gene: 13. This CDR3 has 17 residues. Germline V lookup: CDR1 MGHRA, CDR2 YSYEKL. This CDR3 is CASSQDPVGGGVDGYTF. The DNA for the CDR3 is TGCGCCAGCAGCCAAGACCCTGTAGGGGGCGGAGTGGATGGCTACACCTTC.

CDR3 nucleotides: TGCGCCAGCAGCTTGGTAGTAGCGGAGGACACAGATACGCAGTATTTT. Amino acids: CASSLVVAEDTDTQYF. The chain couples TRBV5-1 to TRBJ2-3; possibly TRBD2 for D (6 bases). V lost 0 bases, J lost 2 bases, and 13 bases lay in between. This CDR3 region has 16 residues. Germline CDR1 reads SGHRS; CDR2 reads YFSETQ.

The CDR3 reads CASIRTSGPNNEQFF. The CDR3 DNA is TGTGCCAGCATCCGGACTAGCGGACCGAACAATGAGCAGTTCTTC. The chain has TRBV11-2 and TRBJ2-1, with 10 bases aligning to TRBD2. This CDR3 spans 15 amino acids. Germline CDR1 and CDR2: SGHAT and FQNNGV. With 7 bases clipped from V and 5 bases from J, the junction kept 8 bases outside the gene matches.

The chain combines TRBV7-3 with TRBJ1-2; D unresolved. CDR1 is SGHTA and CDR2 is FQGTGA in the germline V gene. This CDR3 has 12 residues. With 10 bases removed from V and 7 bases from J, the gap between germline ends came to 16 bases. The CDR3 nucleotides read TGTGCCACCCCGAGAGGTCAGTGTGGCTACACCTTC. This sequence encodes CATPRGQCGYTF.

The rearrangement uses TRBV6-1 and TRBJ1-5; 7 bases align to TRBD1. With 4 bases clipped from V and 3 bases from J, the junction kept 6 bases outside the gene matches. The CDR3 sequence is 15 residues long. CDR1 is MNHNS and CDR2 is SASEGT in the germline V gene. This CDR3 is CASSGGTDHNQPQHF. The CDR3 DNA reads TGTGCCAGCAGTGGTGGGACAGATCACAATCAGCCCCAGCATTTT.

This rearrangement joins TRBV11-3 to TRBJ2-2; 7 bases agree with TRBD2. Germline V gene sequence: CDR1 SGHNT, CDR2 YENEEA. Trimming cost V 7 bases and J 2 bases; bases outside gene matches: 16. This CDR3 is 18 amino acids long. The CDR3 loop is CASNFGGAGFPNTGELFF. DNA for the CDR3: TGTGCCAGCAACTTTGGGGGAGCGGGGTTTCCAAACACCGGGGAGCTGTTTTTT.

CDR3 DNA sequence: TGTGCCAGCAGTACGTACCGGGACAACGACTATGGCTACACCTTC. Its protein product is CASSTYRDNDYGYTF. V usage is TRBV6-5 and J usage is TRBJ1-2; weak D call: TRBD1 (6 bases). V shed 5 bases and J shed 3 bases, with 16 bases lying between them. Germline V gene lookup returns CDR1 MNHEY and CDR2 SVGAGI. This CDR3 is built from 15 residues.

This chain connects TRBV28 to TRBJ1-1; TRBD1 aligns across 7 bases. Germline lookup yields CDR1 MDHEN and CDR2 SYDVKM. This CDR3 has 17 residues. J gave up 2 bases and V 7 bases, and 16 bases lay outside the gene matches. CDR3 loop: CASTSLSGTAPNTEAFF. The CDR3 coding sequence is TGTGCCAGCACCTCCTTATCTGGGACAGCGCCAAACACTGAAGCTTTCTTT.

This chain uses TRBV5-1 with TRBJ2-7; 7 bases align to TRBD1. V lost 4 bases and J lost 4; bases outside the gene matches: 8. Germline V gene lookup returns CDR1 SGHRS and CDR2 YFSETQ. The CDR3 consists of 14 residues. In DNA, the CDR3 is TGCGCCAGCAGCCAGGGGGTATTGGGGTACGAGCAGTACTTC. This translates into CASSQGVLGYEQYF.

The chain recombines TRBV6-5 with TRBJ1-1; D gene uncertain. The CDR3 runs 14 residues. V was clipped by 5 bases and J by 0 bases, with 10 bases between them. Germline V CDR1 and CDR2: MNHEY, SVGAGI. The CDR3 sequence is CASSPPGVNTEAFF. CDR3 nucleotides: TGTGCCAGCAGTCCCCCCGGGGTGAACACTGAAGCTTTCTTT.

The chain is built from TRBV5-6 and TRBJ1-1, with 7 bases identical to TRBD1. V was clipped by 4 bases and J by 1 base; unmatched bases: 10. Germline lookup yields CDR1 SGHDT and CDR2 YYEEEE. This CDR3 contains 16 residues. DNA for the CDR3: TGTGCCAGCAGCCCCTTAACCGACAGGGCGAACACTGAAGCTTTCTTT. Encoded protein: CASSPLTDRANTEAFF.

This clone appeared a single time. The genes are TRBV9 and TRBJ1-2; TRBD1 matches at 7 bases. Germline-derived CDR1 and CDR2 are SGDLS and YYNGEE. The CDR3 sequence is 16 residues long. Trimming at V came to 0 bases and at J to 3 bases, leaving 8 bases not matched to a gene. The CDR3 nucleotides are TGTGCCAGCAGCGTAGAGGGGGCAGGGGACGACTATGGCTACACCTTC. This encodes CASSVEGAGDDYGYTF.

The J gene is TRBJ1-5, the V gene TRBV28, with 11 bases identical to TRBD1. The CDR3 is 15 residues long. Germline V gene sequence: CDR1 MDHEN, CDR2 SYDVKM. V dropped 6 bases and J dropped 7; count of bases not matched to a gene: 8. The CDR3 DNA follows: TGTGCCAGCAGCAAGGACAGGGGGCTAAAGCAGCCCCAGCATTTT. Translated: CASSKDRGLKQPQHF.

The CDR3 nucleotides read TGTGCCAGCAGCCCCAGGGGGAGTAATGAGCAGTTCTTC. Protein: CASSPRGSNEQFF. V and J are TRBV5-5 and TRBJ2-1; 7 bases fit TRBD1. The J segment lost 7 bases and the V segment lost 4 bases, leaving 5 bases of the junction unmatched. CDR1 is SGHKS, CDR2 YYEKEE, per germline (reference sequence). The CDR3 length is 13 residues.

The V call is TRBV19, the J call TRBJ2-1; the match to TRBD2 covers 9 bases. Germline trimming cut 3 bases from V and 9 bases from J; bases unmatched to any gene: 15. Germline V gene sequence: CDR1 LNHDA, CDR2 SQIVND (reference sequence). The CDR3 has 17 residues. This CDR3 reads CASSIQGGSGRSGEQFF. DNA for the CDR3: TGTGCCAGTAGTATCCAGGGGGGTAGCGGGAGATCGGGTGAGCAGTTCTTC. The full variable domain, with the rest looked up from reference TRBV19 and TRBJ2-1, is DGGITQSPKYLFRKEGQNVTLSCEQNLNHDAMYWYRQDPGQGLRLIYYSQIVNDFQKGDIAEGYSVSREKKESFPLTVTSAQKNPTAFYLCASSIQGGSGRSGEQFFGPGTRLTVL.

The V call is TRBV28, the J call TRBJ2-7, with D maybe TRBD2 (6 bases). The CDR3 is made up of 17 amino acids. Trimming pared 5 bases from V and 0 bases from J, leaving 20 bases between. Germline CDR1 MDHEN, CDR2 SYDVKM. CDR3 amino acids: CASSQMGGPISSYEQYF. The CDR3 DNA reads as TGTGCCAGCAGTCAAATGGGGGGACCTATAAGCTCCTACGAGCAGTACTTC.

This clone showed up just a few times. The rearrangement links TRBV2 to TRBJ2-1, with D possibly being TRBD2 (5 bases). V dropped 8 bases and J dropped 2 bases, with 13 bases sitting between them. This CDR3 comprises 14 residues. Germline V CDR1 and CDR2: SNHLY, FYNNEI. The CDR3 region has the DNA TGTGCCAGCTCGGTTAGCGATACCTACAATGAGCAGTTCTTC. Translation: CASSVSDTYNEQFF.

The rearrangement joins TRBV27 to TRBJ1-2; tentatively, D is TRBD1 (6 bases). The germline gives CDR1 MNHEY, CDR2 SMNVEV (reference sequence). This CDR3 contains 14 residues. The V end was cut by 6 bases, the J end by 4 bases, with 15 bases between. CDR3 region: CASSPETGFYGYTF. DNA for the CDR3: TGTGCCAGCAGCCCTGAAACAGGGTTCTATGGCTACACCTTC.

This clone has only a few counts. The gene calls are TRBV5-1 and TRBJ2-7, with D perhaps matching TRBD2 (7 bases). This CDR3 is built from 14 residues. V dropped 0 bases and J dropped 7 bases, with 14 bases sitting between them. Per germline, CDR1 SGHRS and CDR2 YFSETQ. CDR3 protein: CASSLAGGLGEQYF. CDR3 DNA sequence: TGCGCCAGCAGCTTGGCCGGGGGGCTCGGAGAGCAGTACTTC.

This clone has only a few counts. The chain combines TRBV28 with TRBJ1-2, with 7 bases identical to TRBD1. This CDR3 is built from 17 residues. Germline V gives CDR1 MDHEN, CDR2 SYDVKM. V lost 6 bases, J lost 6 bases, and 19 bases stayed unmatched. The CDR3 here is CASRPTRGQDRPNGYTF. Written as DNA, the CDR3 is TGTGCCAGCAGACCAACACGCGGACAGGATCGCCCTAATGGCTACACCTTC.

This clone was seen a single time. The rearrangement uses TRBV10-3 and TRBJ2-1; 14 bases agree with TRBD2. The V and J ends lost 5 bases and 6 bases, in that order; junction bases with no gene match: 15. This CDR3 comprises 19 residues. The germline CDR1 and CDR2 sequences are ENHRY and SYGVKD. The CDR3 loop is CAISKTGTSGRSPPNEQFF. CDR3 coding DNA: TGTGCCATCAGTAAGACCGGGACTAGCGGGAGATCTCCCCCCAATGAGCAGTTCTTC.

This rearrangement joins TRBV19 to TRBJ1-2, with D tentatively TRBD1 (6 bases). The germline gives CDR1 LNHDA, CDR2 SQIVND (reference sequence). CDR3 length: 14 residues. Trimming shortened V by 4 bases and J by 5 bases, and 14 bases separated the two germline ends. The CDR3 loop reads CASSTRTVDYGYTF. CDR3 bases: TGTGCCAGTAGTACGAGGACAGTTGATTATGGCTACACCTTC.

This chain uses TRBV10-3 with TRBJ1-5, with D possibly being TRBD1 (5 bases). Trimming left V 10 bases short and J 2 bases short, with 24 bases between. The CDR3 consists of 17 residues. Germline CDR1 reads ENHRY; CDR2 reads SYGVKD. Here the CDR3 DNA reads TGTGCCACCTCCCCCCAACAGGTTACCCATGGCAATCAGCCCCAGCATTTT. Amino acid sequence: CATSPQQVTHGNQPQHF.

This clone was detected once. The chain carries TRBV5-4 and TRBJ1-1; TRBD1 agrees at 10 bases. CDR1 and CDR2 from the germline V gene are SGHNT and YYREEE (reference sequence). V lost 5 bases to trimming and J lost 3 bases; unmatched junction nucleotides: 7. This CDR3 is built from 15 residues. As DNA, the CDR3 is TGTGCCAGCAGTTTTCCGGACAGGGGGGACACTGAAGCTTTCTTT. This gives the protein CASSFPDRGDTEAFF.

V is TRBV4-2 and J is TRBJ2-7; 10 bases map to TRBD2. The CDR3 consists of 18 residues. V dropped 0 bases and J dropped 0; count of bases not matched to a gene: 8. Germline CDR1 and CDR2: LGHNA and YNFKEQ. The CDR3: CASSQDHLAGDLSYEQYF. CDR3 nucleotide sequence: TGTGCCAGCAGCCAAGATCATCTAGCGGGAGATCTCTCCTACGAGCAGTACTTC.